The T cell receptor (beta chain) under discussion was sequenced for a study of blood T cells in healthy people across ages (dated by TCRdb to the mid-2010s). In the study overall: In model experiments, template switching captured roughly one uniquely barcoded TCR beta cDNA molecule for every two T cells. Age-related changes in TCR beta repertoire diversity were measured in the study by deep sequencing normalized with unique cDNA molecular identifiers. The donors were divided into four age groups: young (average around 16 years), middle-aged (about 40), aged (roughly 66) and long-lived (around 87). Donors of different ages were randomly distributed across sequencing lanes to avoid experimental bias. For two donors (one aged 18 to 30 and one aged 80 or older), the study analyzed two additional independent replicas of 1 million unique cDNA reads from the same blood draw. Summary of the overall study and its limitations: The CMV infection status of donors was not known, potentially confounding age-related changes in expanded clonotypes. There was a strong correlation between observed TCR beta diversity and the percentage of naive T cells measured by flow cytometry. Observed TCR beta diversity per million T cells fell roughly linearly with age, and a significant reduction was already apparent by age approximately 41. The long-lived group showed more naive CD4+ T cells, fewer expanded clones and increased TCR diversity than the aged group, suggesting age selection. Estimates of total diversity from one million sequenced T cells were regarded as lower bounds and underestimates. Because profiling used bulk unsorted PBMCs, naive and antigen-experienced compartments could not be compared conclusively.

Donors were under 40 systemically healthy Caucasian individuals from Russia aged roughly 6 to 90 years. Ten milliliters of peripheral blood were drawn from each donor into EDTA-treated Vacutainer tubes. Ficoll-Paque density-gradient centrifugation was used to isolate PBMCs, with at least 7 million per sample. Trizol reagent was used to extract total RNA from the PBMCs, yielding at least 5.5 micrograms per sample. Naive CD45RAhigh/CD27high T cell percentages were measured by flow cytometry on a PBMC aliquot from every donor. Library preparation used 5' RACE. Instrument on record: Illumina HiSeq 2500. The second PCR ran for roughly 6 to 11 cycles and used a J-beta primer mix along with a sample-barcoded 5' primer. A unique molecular identifier was introduced onto each TCR beta cDNA molecule by a template-switch 5' adaptor carrying 12 random nucleotides. Each sample yielded at least 2.5 million CDR3-containing paired-end reads. The Mint cDNA synthesis kit, primed by a TRBC-specific oligonucleotide, was used to synthesize first-strand cDNA from all RNA. All cDNA was treated with uracil-DNA glycosylase and then went through a first 18-cycle PCR with the universal primers M1SS and BC2_uni_R. As for the authors' bioinformatics: For normalization, 1 million high-quality reads, each with a distinct molecular identifier, were randomly selected from each sample. Reads sharing molecular identifiers were discarded rather than binned into consensus sequences. MiTCR, with a Q25 quality threshold and the strictest error-elimination algorithm, was used for CDR3 identification, clonotype clustering and error correction. A nonparametric unseen species model with Euler transformation was used to estimate lower-bound total TCR beta diversity. TCRdb ran its own pipeline on the public reads, namely fastp trimming at Q25 and MiXCR clone calling, and kept in-frame beta chains. Rows merge per CDR3 protein into single entries with the most common DNA and genes. These V and J calls rely on TCRdb rather than the paper's analysis. The sample contains fewer than 900,000 distinct CDR3 sequences, roughly 43% of them found a single time. The ten biggest clones cover 20% to 25% of the sample.

Note on this clonotype: Its antigen has not been determined. No clone much larger than this one lies a single base away; base qualities are absent.

Material: blood. The sequence was collected from a woman aged 60-70 years in good health.

The CDR3 in this case is CSARDFRDRGYGPYEQYF. The sequenced DNA: TGCAGTGCTAGAGATTTCCGGGACAGGGGTTACGGGCCCTACGAGCAGTACTTC. This chain is built from TRBV20-1 and TRBJ2-5; TRBD1 fits 10 bases in the junction. Judging by the DNA end, TRBJ2-7 fits better; the J call may be wrong. The germline V gene (reference sequence) gives CDR1 as DFQATT and CDR2 as SNEGSKA. Spanning cysteine to phenylalanine, the CDR3 consists of 18 amino acids. Left in the record is the CDR3 DNA by itself, 54 bases read in frame from the first base.